The text below deals with one TCR beta chain. CDR3 size: 13 residues. V lost 2 bases to trimming and J lost 9 bases; unmatched junction nucleotides: 4. CDR1 is SGHTS and CDR2 is YDEGEE in the germline V gene. The sample originates from a study of blood T cell repertoires in COVID-19. Overall study context: Some COVID-19 samples were acute and others convalescent; all came from the United States, Italy and Spain. Sources were T cells, B-cell-depleted T cells, or PBMCs; the material itself was cDNA or gDNA.

Data came from immunoSEQ multiplex PCR; TCRdb stores just in-frame clones and leaves some out. The sample shows 170,000 or so clones, approximately 81% of them seen only once. Source material: peripheral blood. This sequence originates from a man aged 18 to 35 with active or convalescent COVID-19. The V gene is TRBV5-8, the J gene TRBJ2-1; 8 bases are shared with TRBD1. The CDR3 protein is CASSFRGQGEQFF. The CDR3 DNA reads TGTGCCAGCAGCTTCAGAGGACAGGGTGAGCAGTTCTTC.